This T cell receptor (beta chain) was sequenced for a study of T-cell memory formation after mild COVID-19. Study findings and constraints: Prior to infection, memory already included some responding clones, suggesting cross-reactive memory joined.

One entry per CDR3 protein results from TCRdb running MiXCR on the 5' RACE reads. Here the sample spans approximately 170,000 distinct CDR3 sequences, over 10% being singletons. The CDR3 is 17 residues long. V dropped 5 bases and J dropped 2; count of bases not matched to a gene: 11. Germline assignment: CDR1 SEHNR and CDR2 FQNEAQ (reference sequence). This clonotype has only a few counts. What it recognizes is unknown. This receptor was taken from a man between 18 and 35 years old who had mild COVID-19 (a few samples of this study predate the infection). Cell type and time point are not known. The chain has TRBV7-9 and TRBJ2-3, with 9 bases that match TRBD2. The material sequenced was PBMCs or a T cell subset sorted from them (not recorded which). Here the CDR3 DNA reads TGTGCCAGCAGCCCCCCCGGGCTAGCGGGGACCACAGATACGCAGTATTTT. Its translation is CASSPPGLAGTTDTQYF. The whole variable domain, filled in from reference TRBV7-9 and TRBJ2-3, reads DTGVSQNPRHKITKRGQNVTFRCDPISEHNRLYWYRQTLGQGPEFLTYFQNEAQLEKSRLLSDRFSAERPKGSFSTLEIQRTEQGDSAMYLCASSPPGLAGTTDTQYFGPGTRLTVL.